This T cell receptor (beta chain) was recovered during a study of regulatory T cells in long-lasting Graves disease. This clonotype was observed a handful of times. Time point denoted: persistent/refractory GD, antithyroid drugs over 5 years with positive TRAb. Construction of the TCR library relied on RNA isolated from PBMCs. It was by American Thyroid Association guidelines that Graves' disease was diagnosed. In building TCR beta libraries, iRepertoire HTBI primers were used together with Arm-PCR of CDR3 regions. TCRdb re-called the multiplex PCR reads through MiXCR, storing one row per CDR3 protein. The table lists some 330,000 distinct CDR3 sequences, 20% to 25% of them singletons. J gave up 2 bases and V 4 bases, and 12 bases lay outside the gene matches. The CDR3 loop spans 18 amino acids. CDR1 SGHKS and CDR2 YYEKEE come from the germline V gene (reference sequence).

This clonotype was sampled from a woman in her forties with Graves disease. Sequences were derived from peripheral blood mononuclear cells (PBMCs), sampled when the disease was refractory, from a patient treated with antithyroid drugs. The J gene is TRBJ2-6, the V gene TRBV5-5; the match to TRBD1 covers 7 bases. CDR3 residues: CASSHFGTAPPGANVLTF. The CDR3 bases are TGTGCCAGCAGCCATTTTGGGACAGCGCCTCCTGGGGCCAACGTCCTGACTTTC. The entire variable domain, with the rest obtained from reference TRBV5-5 and TRBJ2-6, is as follows: DAGVTQSPTHLIKTRGQQVTLRCSPISGHKSVSWYQQVLGQGPQFIFQYYEKEERGRGNFPDRFSARQFPNYSSELNVNALLLGDSALYLCASSHFGTAPPGANVLTFGAGSRLTVL.